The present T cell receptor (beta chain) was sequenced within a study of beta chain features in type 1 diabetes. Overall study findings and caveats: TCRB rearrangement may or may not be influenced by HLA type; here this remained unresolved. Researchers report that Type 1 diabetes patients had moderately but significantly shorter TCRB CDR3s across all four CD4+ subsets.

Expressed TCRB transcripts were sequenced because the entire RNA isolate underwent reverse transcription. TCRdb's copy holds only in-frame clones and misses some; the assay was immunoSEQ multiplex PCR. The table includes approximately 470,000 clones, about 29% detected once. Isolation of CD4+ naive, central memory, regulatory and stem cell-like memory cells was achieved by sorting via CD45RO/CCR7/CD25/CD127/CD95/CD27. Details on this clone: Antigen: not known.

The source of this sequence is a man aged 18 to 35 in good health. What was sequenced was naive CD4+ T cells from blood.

For the CDR3, the DNA is TGTGCCAGCAGCTCTAGCGGGATAAGCACAGATACGCAGTATTTT. Its translation: CASSSSGISTDTQYF. This chain joins TRBV7-6 and TRBJ2-3; TRBD2 agrees at 9 bases. Germline assignment: CDR1 SGHVS and CDR2 FNYEAQ. The length of the CDR3 is 15 residues. V shed 4 bases and J 0 bases; nucleotides not matched to a gene: 2.